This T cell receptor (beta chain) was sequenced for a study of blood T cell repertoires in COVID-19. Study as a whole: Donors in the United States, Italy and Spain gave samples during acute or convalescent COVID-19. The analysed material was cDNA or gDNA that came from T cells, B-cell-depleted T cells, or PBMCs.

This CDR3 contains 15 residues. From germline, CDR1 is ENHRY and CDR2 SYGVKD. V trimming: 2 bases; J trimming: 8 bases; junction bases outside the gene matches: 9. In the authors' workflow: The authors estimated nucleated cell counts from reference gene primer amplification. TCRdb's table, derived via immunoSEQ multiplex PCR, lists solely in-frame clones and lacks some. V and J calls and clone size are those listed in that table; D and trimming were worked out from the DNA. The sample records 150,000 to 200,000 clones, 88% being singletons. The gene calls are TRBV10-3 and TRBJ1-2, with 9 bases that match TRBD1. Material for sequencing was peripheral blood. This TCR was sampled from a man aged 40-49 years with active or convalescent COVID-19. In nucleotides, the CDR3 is TGTGCCATCAGTGAGGAACCAGATGACAGGGGGGGCTACACCTTC. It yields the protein CAISEEPDDRGGYTF.